These 25 T cell receptor beta chains share one sample of origin, sequenced in a study of identical twins (TCRdb year 2016). The library was prepared using 5' RACE. The reads were generated on an Illumina HiSeq 2000. The raw public reads went through TCRdb reprocessing: fastp at Q25, MiXCR clone calling, in-frame beta chains kept. When rows share a CDR3 protein, they turn into one entry using the most common DNA and genes. This sample is represented by 400,000 to 550,000 distinct CDR3 sequences; roughly 26% of them were singletons. Of the sample, around 3% falls within the top ten clones. The same sample was also used in a study of T cells expressing NK-cell markers.

The source material was CD4+ T cells sorted from blood. The receptors come from a young woman in good health.

This clonotype has only a few counts. CDR3 coding DNA: TGTGCCAGCAGTTTCGTCGGGGCCGGGCAGTACTTC. This encodes CASSFVGAGQYF. V is TRBV12-3 or TRBV12-4 and J is TRBJ2-7, with D possibly being TRBD1 or TRBD2 (5 bases each). Trimming took off 3 bases at V and 9 bases at J, with 12 bases between the two ends. The CDR3 covers 12 residues.

The chain joins TRBV20-1 to TRBJ2-5; D possibly corresponds to TRBD1 (6 bases). V lost 2 bases and J lost 7, with 14 bases in between. The CDR3 length is 13 residues. Germline CDR1 and CDR2: DFQATT and SNEGSKA (reference sequence). CDR3 amino acids: CSARSTGSGTQYF. The CDR3 coding sequence is TGCAGTGCTAGATCCACAGGGAGTGGGACCCAGTACTTC.

This chain joins TRBV3-1 and TRBJ2-1; D not certain. Trimming pared 1 base from V and 0 bases from J, leaving 7 bases between. The CDR3 has 15 residues. Germline lookup yields CDR1 LGHDT and CDR2 YNNKEL (reference sequence). The DNA for the CDR3 is TGTGCCAGCAGCCAAGCCCACAGCTCCTACAATGAGCAGTTCTTC. Translated, it gives CASSQAHSSYNEQFF.

The chain employs TRBV5-1 and TRBJ2-7; no clear D. The CDR3 loop spans 15 amino acids. Trimming pared 0 bases from V and 3 bases from J, leaving 13 bases between. The germline CDR1 and CDR2 sequences are SGHRS and YFSETQ. DNA of the CDR3: TGCGCCAGCAGCTTGGAGCCCCTGGAGAACTACGAGCAGTACTTC. Its translation is CASSLEPLENYEQYF.

The genes are TRBV9 and TRBJ2-2; tentative D call: TRBD1 (5 bases). Germline V gene data show CDR1 as SGDLS and CDR2 as YYNGEE. The CDR3 sequence is 15 residues long. V lost 0 bases, J lost 4 bases, and 10 bases lay in between. DNA for the CDR3: TGTGCCAGCAGCGTAGAGGGGTTGGGCACCGGGGAGCTGTTTTTT. Translated, it gives CASSVEGLGTGELFF.

The table lists this clonotype with a few counts. The V call is TRBV20-1, the J call TRBJ2-7; tentative D call: TRBD1 (5 bases). The germline V gene encodes CDR1 DFQATT and CDR2 SNEGSKA (reference sequence). This CDR3 region has 12 residues. Trimming removed 6 bases from V and 4 bases from J, with 13 bases in between. CDR3 loop: CSAQGIGYEQYF. In nucleotides, the CDR3 is TGCAGTGCCCAGGGTATAGGGTACGAGCAGTACTTC.

The V call is TRBV12-5, the J call TRBJ2-5; either TRBD1 or TRBD2 may supply D (5 bases each). The ends were cut back, 5 bases at V and 4 bases at J, with 17 bases in the middle. The CDR3 covers 15 residues. Germline CDR1 and CDR2: LGHNT and FRNRAP. CDR3 bases: TGTGCTAGTGGTCCCTCCCTAGCAGGGCCAGAGACCCAGTACTTC. As protein: CASGPSLAGPETQYF.

This clonotype has just a few counts. This chain joins TRBV12-3 or TRBV12-4 and TRBJ1-5; tentatively, D is TRBD1 (6 bases). V was clipped by 4 bases and J by 1 base, with 11 bases between them. This CDR3 region has 15 residues. The CDR3 coding sequence is TGTGCCAGCAGTTCGGCCGGGGGCAGCAATCAGCCCCAGCATTTT. Translating gives CASSSAGGSNQPQHF.

The chain combines TRBV27 with TRBJ2-3; the D gene is possibly TRBD1 (6 bases). V was shortened by 7 bases and J by 2 bases, with 13 bases between the two germline ends. Germline CDR1 and CDR2: MNHEY and SMNVEV (reference sequence). CDR3 length: 14 amino acids. Written as DNA, the CDR3 is TGTGCCAGCAAGATAGACAGGTCCACAGATACGCAGTATTTT. It translates to CASKIDRSTDTQYF.

This chain joins TRBV12-3 or TRBV12-4 and TRBJ1-6; D is possibly TRBD1 (6 bases). This CDR3 spans 15 amino acids. Trimming cost V 5 bases and J 10 bases, with 18 bases left between them. The CDR3 reads CASSEGQNPGSPLHF. Written as DNA, the CDR3 is TGTGCCAGCAGTGAAGGACAGAACCCAGGGTCACCCCTCCACTTT.

This chain connects TRBV7-2 to TRBJ2-1, with TRBD2 as a possible D gene (7 bases). The V gene's germline CDR1 is SGHTA and CDR2 FQGNSA. The CDR3 spans 15 residues. Deletions cut 0 bases from V and 9 bases from J, with 15 bases between. The CDR3 DNA sequence: TGTGCCAGCAGCTTAGCGAGGGGGGGGAATACTGAGCAGTTCTTC. This encodes CASSLARGGNTEQFF.

This clonotype was detected a few times. V gene TRBV18 combines with J gene TRBJ2-1; TRBD2 matches 7 bases. J was trimmed by 5 bases and V by 3 bases; bases with no gene match: 10. This CDR3 spans 16 amino acids. Germline CDR1 KGHSH, CDR2 LQKENI. The CDR3 loop is CASSPIGGGPHNEQFF. The CDR3 bases are TGTGCCAGCTCACCTATCGGGGGAGGGCCCCACAATGAGCAGTTCTTC.

The chain is built from TRBV10-3 and TRBJ2-3; D uncertain. The CDR3 runs to 16 residues. Germline V gene lookup returns CDR1 ENHRY and CDR2 SYGVKD. V was cut by 2 bases and J by 1 base, with 13 bases left in between. The CDR3 region has the DNA TGTGCCATCAGTGAGGGGTTGAGTGGGGGCACAGATACGCAGTATTTT. This translates into CAISEGLSGGTDTQYF.

This chain links TRBV2 with TRBJ2-5; a weak D match, TRBD2 (5 bases). V lost 6 bases, J lost 1 base, and 9 bases lay in between. Germline V CDR1 and CDR2: SNHLY, FYNNEI. The CDR3 is 13 amino acids. Here the CDR3 reads CASSPEAQETQYF. In DNA form, the CDR3 reads TGTGCCAGCAGCCCGGAGGCCCAAGAGACCCAGTACTTC.

The J gene is TRBJ1-1, the V gene TRBV24-1; 7 nucleotides line up with TRBD1. The CDR3 is made up of 15 amino acids. With 5 bases clipped from V and 5 bases from J, the junction kept 10 bases outside the gene matches. CDR1 and CDR2 from the germline V gene are KGHDR and SFDVKD. The CDR3 region is CATSAPDRPGTEAFF. The CDR3 bases are TGTGCCACCAGTGCCCCGGACAGGCCGGGGACTGAAGCTTTCTTT.

This clonotype was counted a single time. This chain links TRBV10-3 with TRBJ2-5, with D perhaps TRBD1 (5 bases). This CDR3 is 14 amino acids long. Between the trimmed V and J ends, which lost 2 bases and 4 bases, there was a span of 11 bases. Germline CDR1 is ENHRY and CDR2 is SYGVKD. This chain's CDR3 is CAISERQGRETQYF. The DNA of the CDR3 is TGTGCCATCAGTGAGAGGCAGGGCAGAGAGACCCAGTACTTC.

The V gene is TRBV20-1, the J gene TRBJ2-2; TRBD1 matches at 8 bases. This CDR3 has 14 residues. V lost 3 bases and J lost 11; bases outside the gene matches: 11. The germline gives CDR1 DFQATT, CDR2 SNEGSKA (reference sequence). In DNA form, the CDR3 reads TGCAGTGCTAGCTACAGGGGGAGCACTCCTGAGCTGTTTTTT. Protein: CSASYRGSTPELFF.

This clonotype was seen more than once but under ten times. The chain has TRBV9 and TRBJ2-3; the D gene is possibly TRBD1 (6 bases). Germline V gene lookup returns CDR1 SGDLS and CDR2 YYNGEE. Trimming pared 0 bases from V and 9 bases from J, leaving 11 bases between. The CDR3 extends over 13 amino acids. CDR3: CASSVVGGWTQYF. CDR3 sequence (DNA): TGTGCCAGCAGCGTAGTTGGGGGCTGGACGCAGTATTTT. Supplemented by reference TRBV9 and TRBJ2-3, the full variable domain reads DSGVTQTPKHLITATGQRVTLRCSPRSGDLSVYWYQQSLDQGLQFLIQYYNGEERAKGNILERFSAQQFPDLHSELNLSSLELGDSALYFCASSVVGGWTQYFGPGTRLTVL.

This chain uses TRBV3-1 with TRBJ2-7; 7 bases fit TRBD2. This CDR3 spans 14 amino acids. The trim removed 3 bases at V and 5 bases at J, leaving 7 bases unmatched. Germline values: CDR1 LGHDT, CDR2 YNNKEL (reference sequence). CDR3 nucleotides: TGTGCCAGCAGCCAGGGAGGGAGAGCTCACGAGCAGTACTTC. This codes for CASSQGGRAHEQYF.

V and J are TRBV7-8 and TRBJ1-6; 7 bases agree with TRBD1. The germline V gene encodes CDR1 SGHVS and CDR2 FQNEAQ. J was trimmed by 18 bases and V by 6 bases; bases with no gene match: 11. This CDR3 has 12 amino acids. CDR3 DNA sequence: TGTGCCAGCAGTCCAGGACAGGCTGTGTACCACTTT. This translates into CASSPGQAVYHF.

This clonotype was seen more than once but under ten times. The V and J genes are TRBV20-1 and TRBJ2-5; 10 bases are a match to TRBD2. Unmatched junction bases numbered 16, after V lost 6 bases and J lost 6 bases. Germline CDR1 and CDR2: DFQATT and SNEGSKA (reference sequence). The CDR3 extends over 16 amino acids. CDR3 residues: CSASSGGAGVGKTQYF. The CDR3 region has the DNA TGCAGTGCGTCCAGCGGGGGGGCTGGGGTTGGGAAGACCCAGTACTTC.

Only a few counts were recorded for this clonotype. This chain uses TRBV5-1 with TRBJ2-7; the D gene is possibly TRBD1 (6 bases). V shed 7 bases and J shed 2 bases, with 13 bases lying between them. Germline V lookup: CDR1 SGHRS, CDR2 YFSETQ. The CDR3 totals 13 residues. CDR3 nucleotides: TGCGCCAGCCGCCGACAGGACCCCTACGAGCAGTACTTC. Its translation: CASRRQDPYEQYF. Drawing the rest from reference TRBV5-1 and TRBJ2-7, the complete variable domain is KAGVTQTPRYLIKTRGQQVTLSCSPISGHRSVSWYQQTPGQGLQFLFEYFSETQRNKGNFPGRFSGRQFSNSRSEMNVSTLELGDSALYLCASRRQDPYEQYFGPGTRLTVT.

The CDR3 loop is CSVETNTNTEAFF. The CDR3 coding sequence is TGCAGCGTTGAAACAAACACGAACACTGAAGCTTTCTTT. The genes are TRBV29-1 and TRBJ1-1; D not resolved. Trimming removed 2 bases from V and 1 base from J, with 8 bases in between. The CDR3 has 13 residues. Germline lookup yields CDR1 SQVTM and CDR2 ANQGSEA. The full variable domain, rest sourced from reference TRBV29-1 and TRBJ1-1, is SAVISQKPSRDICQRGTSLTIQCQVDSQVTMMFWYRQQPGQSLTLIATANQGSEATYESGFVIDKFPISRPNLTFSTLTVSNMSPEDSSIYLCSVETNTNTEAFFGQGTRLTVV.

The chain has TRBV12-3 or TRBV12-4 and TRBJ2-5; 7 bases line up with TRBD1. The CDR3 covers 16 residues. With V trimmed by 3 bases and J by 7 bases, 14 bases remained unmatched. CDR3: CASSFGRTGARGTQYF. In DNA form, the CDR3 reads TGTGCCAGCAGTTTTGGGCGCACAGGGGCCCGTGGGACCCAGTACTTC.

This clonotype has more than one count but fewer than ten. The chain links TRBV5-8 to TRBJ2-1; 8 positions match TRBD2. This CDR3 has 14 residues. The V segment lost 6 bases and the J segment 6 bases; nucleotides outside the gene matches: 8. Germline V gives CDR1 SGHTS, CDR2 YDEGEE. Here the CDR3 DNA reads TGTGCCAGCACCCGCCGGACTAGCCCCAATGAGCAGTTCTTC. Translation: CASTRRTSPNEQFF. The full variable domain, rest sourced from reference TRBV5-8 and TRBJ2-1, is EAGVTQSPTHLIKTRGQQATLRCSPISGHTSVYWYQQALGLGLQFLLWYDEGEERNRGNFPPRFSGRQFPNYSSELNVNALELEDSALYLCASTRRTSPNEQFFGPGTRLTVL.